These T cell receptor beta chains were read from a single sample in a study of beta chain features in type 1 diabetes. This table comes from immunoSEQ multiplex PCR, and its TCRdb copy is limited to in-frame clones, with some not included. This table has about 620,000 clones, roughly a sixth appearing once. Input material: naive CD4+ T cells from blood. These receptors were collected from a man younger than 35 in good health. Both conserved end residues are trimmed from each CDR3.

j_call v_call cdr3_aa
- TRBV6-5 ASSPRAAISYEQY
TRBJ1-3 TRBV7-9 ASRKNRVRDSGNTIY
TRBJ2-1 TRBV29-1 SVECPSDTEADNEQF
TRBJ2-6 TRBV6-5 ASTRTNSGANVLT
TRBJ2-1 TRBV4-3 ASSQVRQGDEQF
TRBJ2-1 TRBV18 ASSPRSGTGWNEQF
TRBJ1-2 TRBV18 ASSPPINRDRGYGYT
TRBJ1-3 TRBV28 ASSLTFGSGAGNTIY
TRBJ2-7 TRBV7-2 ASSLEGTGFYEQY
TRBJ2-3 TRBV5-4 ASRRLAGDGGGDTQY
TRBJ1-2 TRBV29-1 SVDTDRSLGYT
TRBJ1-1 TRBV28 ASSLPPATTEAF
TRBJ1-2 TRBV2 ASLTGNYGYT
TRBJ2-2 TRBV9 ASSVGDRGYTGELF
TRBJ2-3 TRBV10-3 AISGITDTQY
TRBJ2-5 TRBV5-1 ASSVTGLAGETQY
TRBJ1-3 TRBV7-3 ASSLPTLSGNTIY
TRBJ2-5 TRBV28 ASSSPGLEETQY
TRBJ2-5 TRBV27 ASRLAGWQETQY
TRBJ1-2 TRBV19 ASSGTGGSTFPNYGYT
TRBJ2-4 TRBV6-1 ASSEARGHGH
TRBJ2-1 TRBV27 ASSFASGRSYNEQF
TRBJ1-5 TRBV4-3 ASSRVEGTPQH
TRBJ2-3 TRBV7-2 ASSWSRGDTQY
TRBJ2-7 TRBV27 ASSLRPQGAKDEQY
TRBJ1-2 TRBV7-2 ASSSQGRANYGYT
TRBJ2-1 TRBV9 ASRYGTGSYNEQF
TRBJ2-5 TRBV14 ASSQGGWYRETQY
TRBJ2-3 TRBV7-7 ASSFGRGLWADTQY
TRBJ2-1 TRBV6-5 ASSYEGWRF
TRBJ2-7 TRBV28 ASSSAGTGTHEQY
TRBJ2-3 TRBV2 ASSLGAGWSDTQY
TRBJ1-1 TRBV9 ASSVALGTVNTEAF
TRBJ2-4 TRBV7-8 ASSLASGQGAKNIQY
TRBJ2-6 TRBV28 ASTSGANVLT
TRBJ2-7 TRBV7-8 ASSSRAGGLYEQY
TRBJ1-5 TRBV30 AWRPDRADQPQH